This TCR beta chain was sequenced in a study of early T cells in non-severe SARS-CoV-2 infection. Study-level background: Bulk RNA isolated from unsorted whole blood underwent sequencing; chains were not paired.

The V end was cut by 0 bases, the J end by 1 base, with 6 bases between. Germline CDR1 LGHNA, CDR2 YSLEER. The CDR3 has 14 amino acids. The protocol attached unique molecular identifiers to individual cDNA molecules. TCRdb independently ran MiXCR on the 5' RACE reads; one entry per CDR3 protein. The repertoire includes approximately 35,000 distinct CDR3 sequences, about 5% of them detected once, and roughly 13% sits in the top ten. Regarding the study as a whole: Lookups in VDJdb leaned toward anti-spike CD8 responses and missed private and CD4 specificities.

This clonotype was detected many times. As yet, its antigen is unknown. Sequenced input: whole blood. The gene calls are TRBV4-3 and TRBJ1-2; D not resolved. This sequence was found in an adult who was a healthcare worker with PCR-confirmed SARS-CoV-2 infection or an uninfected control (not recorded which). The CDR3 reads CASSQENSNYGYTF. The CDR3 nucleotides read TGCGCCAGCAGCCAAGAGAACAGTAACTATGGCTACACCTTC.